This passage covers 32 T cell receptor beta chains from one sample sequenced in a study of control samples from healthy donors and cancer patients. Using immunoSEQ multiplex PCR, the repertoire was profiled, and TCRdb retains in-frame clones only, with some absent. Of tens of thousands of clones listed, approximately 89% were seen once; the top ten hold 1.5% to 2%. Sequenced sample: PBMCs. The receptor source for this set is a man aged 35-49 years with colorectal cancer.

The gene calls are TRBV19 and TRBJ2-7; 10 nucleotides match TRBD2. The CDR3 spans 14 residues. V was clipped by 5 bases and J by 3 bases; unmatched bases: 4. The V gene's germline CDR1 is LNHDA and CDR2 SQIVND (reference sequence). The CDR3 sequence: CASSPIAGGYEQYF. CDR3 nucleotides: TGTGCCAGTAGTCCCATAGCGGGAGGCTACGAGCAGTACTTC.

The V and J genes are TRBV6-1 and TRBJ1-4; D not certain. The V end was cut by 6 bases, the J end by 5 bases, with 7 bases between. CDR1 is MNHNS and CDR2 is SASEGT in the germline V gene. CDR3 size: 12 residues. The CDR3 sequence: CASRNKNEKLFF. CDR3 sequence (DNA): TGTGCCAGCAGAAACAAGAATGAAAAACTGTTTTTT.

The V gene is TRBV5-1, the J gene TRBJ1-6; D not resolved. The CDR3 loop spans 15 amino acids. Germline CDR1 is SGHRS and CDR2 is YFSETQ. The germline V and J ends were trimmed by 0 bases and 10 bases, with 14 bases remaining between them. The CDR3 loop reads CASSLEGPPGSPLHF. The DNA of the CDR3 is TGCGCCAGCAGCTTGGAAGGGCCCCCGGGATCACCCCTCCACTTT.

The rearrangement links TRBV7-9 to TRBJ2-5, with D perhaps being TRBD1 or TRBD2 (6 bases each). Germline CDR1 reads SEHNR; CDR2 reads FQNEAQ (reference sequence). The CDR3 contains 15 residues. The ends were cut back, 2 bases at V and 4 bases at J, with 14 bases in the middle. The CDR3: CASSLFLGGSETQYF. CDR3 coding DNA: TGTGCCAGCAGCTTATTTCTAGGGGGGTCAGAGACCCAGTACTTC.

This chain uses TRBV13 with TRBJ1-2; D remains unclear. Germline CDR1 PRHDT, CDR2 FYEKMQ (reference sequence). V was shortened by 3 bases and J by 3 bases, with 11 bases between the two germline ends. This CDR3 is built from 14 residues. In nucleotides, the CDR3 is TGTGCCAGCAGCTTCCGCCGGGCCGACTATGGCTACACCTTC. Amino acids: CASSFRRADYGYTF.

CDR3 bases: TGCGCCAGCAGCTTTCAAGGCACTGAAGCTTTCTTT. Protein product: CASSFQGTEAFF. The gene calls are TRBV5-1 and TRBJ1-1; D ambiguous. V lost 2 bases and J 4 bases, leaving 6 bases between the germline ends. CDR1 and CDR2 (germline): SGHRS, YFSETQ. The CDR3 has 12 residues.

The chain couples TRBV5-4 to TRBJ1-6, with 10 bases identical to TRBD1. The CDR3 consists of 16 residues. Germline V gene sequence: CDR1 SGHNT, CDR2 YYREEE (reference sequence). The J segment lost 8 bases and the V segment lost 4 bases, leaving 9 bases of the junction unmatched. CDR3 nucleotides: TGTGCCAGCAGCCCCCCCGCCGGGACAGGGGATTCACCCCTCCACTTT. Protein product: CASSPPAGTGDSPLHF.

This clone has only one observation. This chain joins TRBV19 and TRBJ2-5; tentatively, D is TRBD2 (5 bases). The V end was cut by 3 bases, the J end by 5 bases, with 7 bases between. The CDR3 covers 12 residues. Germline values: CDR1 LNHDA, CDR2 SQIVND (reference sequence). In DNA form, the CDR3 reads TGTGCCAGTAGTATGAGGGAGGAGACCCAGTACTTC. The encoded protein is CASSMREETQYF.

The rearrangement links TRBV29-1 to TRBJ2-1; TRBD1 might be the D (6 bases). V lost 6 bases and J lost 6, with 18 bases in between. The germline V gene has CDR1 SQVTM and CDR2 ANQGSEA. CDR3 size: 14 residues. The CDR3 region is CSVGTYPFGNEQFF. CDR3 coding DNA: TGCAGCGTCGGGACATATCCCTTCGGCAATGAGCAGTTCTTC.

This rearrangement joins TRBV7-9 to TRBJ2-7; 9 nucleotides align to TRBD1. Losses at the gene ends were 11 bases for V and 1 base for J; bases not matched to a gene: 6. There are 13 residues in the CDR3. The germline V gene encodes CDR1 SEHNR and CDR2 FQNEAQ (reference sequence). CDR3 protein: CAAEGQGSYEQYF. DNA for the CDR3: TGTGCCGCCGAGGGACAGGGTTCCTACGAGCAGTACTTC. Full variable domain (remainder filled in from reference TRBV7-9 and TRBJ2-7): DTGVSQNPRHKITKRGQNVTFRCDPISEHNRLYWYRQTLGQGPEFLTYFQNEAQLEKSRLLSDRFSAERPKGSFSTLEIQRTEQGDSAMYLCAAEGQGSYEQYFGPGTRLTVT.

The sample holds a few counts of this clone. V is TRBV29-1 and J is TRBJ1-3; no clear D. The V gene lost 6 bases and the J gene lost 4 bases, with 7 bases spanning the gap. The CDR3 extends over 11 amino acids. Germline values: CDR1 SQVTM, CDR2 ANQGSEA. The CDR3 coding sequence is TGCAGCGTCGACGCAGGAAACACCATATATTTT. It encodes CSVDAGNTIYF.

This sequence joins TRBV9 and TRBJ1-5; a possible D gene is TRBD1 (5 bases). The V gene lost 0 bases and the J gene lost 1 base, with 8 bases spanning the gap. The CDR3 is 15 residues long. Germline CDR1 and CDR2: SGDLS and YYNGEE. CDR3 sequence (DNA): TGTGCCAGCAGCGTAGAAGGGGCGAGCAATCAGCCCCAGCATTTT. Translating it yields CASSVEGASNQPQHF.

This chain uses TRBV6-1 with TRBJ2-7, with D perhaps matching TRBD2 (6 bases). The germline CDR1 and CDR2 sequences are MNHNS and SASEGT. The V end lost 3 bases, the J end lost 0 bases, and 9 bases lay between the germline ends. CDR3 length equals 14 residues. The CDR3 loop is CASSDRRDSYEQYF. CDR3 nucleotides: TGTGCCAGCAGTGATAGGCGGGACTCCTACGAGCAGTACTTC.

In this sample, this clone turned up once. V is TRBV5-4 and J is TRBJ1-2, with 12 bases lining up with TRBD1. The V gene end was trimmed by 4 bases and the J gene end by 6 bases; junction bases not matched to a gene: 7. From germline, CDR1 is SGHNT and CDR2 YYREEE (reference sequence). This CDR3 contains 15 residues. The CDR3 region has the DNA TGTGCCAGCAGCCTCGGGACAGGGGGCGGGAATGGCTACACCTTC. This translates into CASSLGTGGGNGYTF.

This clone was seen just once. The CDR3 here is CASSFLGSGANVLTF. CDR3 nucleotide sequence: TGTGCCAGCAGCTTCCTAGGCTCTGGGGCCAACGTCCTGACTTTC. V and J are TRBV7-2 and TRBJ2-6, with no clear D. V lost 3 bases and J lost 0, with 6 bases in between. Germline values: CDR1 SGHTA, CDR2 FQGNSA. The CDR3 is 15 amino acids.

The V gene is TRBV12-3 or TRBV12-4, the J gene TRBJ2-7; D gene uncertain. The CDR3 contains 13 residues. V lost 5 bases and J 6 bases, leaving 14 bases between the germline ends. As DNA, the CDR3 is TGTGCCAGCAGTCTCCCCGGTAACCGCGAGCAGTACTTC. Its translation: CASSLPGNREQYF.

The V gene is TRBV18, the J gene TRBJ1-1; D gene unclear. The CDR3 covers 13 residues. The V gene's germline CDR1 is KGHSH and CDR2 LQKENI. The ends were cut back, 6 bases at V and 7 bases at J, with 15 bases in the middle. CDR3 sequence (DNA): TGTGCCAGCTCGTCGGACGTCGCCTTTGAAGCTTTCTTT. The encoded protein is CASSSDVAFEAFF.

The chain is built from TRBV3-1 (or the pseudogene TRBV3-2) and TRBJ2-7; 10 nucleotides match TRBD2. The CDR3 spans 18 residues. Germline loops: CDR1 LGHDT, CDR2 YNNKEL (reference sequence). Unmatched junction bases numbered 14, after V lost 1 base and J lost 5 bases. The CDR3 reads CASSQVGFQREGRHEQYF. Written as DNA, the CDR3 is TGTGCCAGCAGCCAAGTCGGCTTTCAGCGGGAGGGCCGCCACGAGCAGTACTTC.

CDR3 nucleotides: TGTGCCAGCAGCCTGGGACATACCGTCTCTGGGGCCAACGTCCTGACTTTC. The encoded protein is CASSLGHTVSGANVLTF. The chain is built from TRBV7-3 and TRBJ2-6, with a weak D call TRBD1 (6 bases). This CDR3 is built from 17 residues. The germline V and J ends were trimmed by 5 bases and 0 bases, with 14 bases remaining between them. From germline, CDR1 is SGHTA and CDR2 FQGTGA.

The V call is TRBV3-1 (or the pseudogene TRBV3-2), the J call TRBJ2-7; no definite D call. Per the germline V gene, CDR1 is LGHDT and CDR2 is YNNKEL (reference sequence). V lost 1 base to trimming and J lost 5 bases, with 6 bases between them. The CDR3 totals 12 residues. CDR3 in amino acids: CASSQGFDEQYF. As DNA, the CDR3 is TGTGCCAGCAGCCAAGGGTTTGACGAGCAGTACTTC.

V gene TRBV7-9 combines with J gene TRBJ2-7, with 8 bases fitting TRBD2. Losses at the gene ends were 4 bases for V and 4 bases for J; bases not matched to a gene: 3. This CDR3 comprises 13 residues. Germline lookup yields CDR1 SEHNR and CDR2 FQNEAQ (reference sequence). The CDR3 DNA sequence: TGTGCCAGCAGCTCGACTAGCGAGTACGAGCAGTACTTC. It yields the protein CASSSTSEYEQYF.

Here the CDR3 DNA reads TGTGCCAGCAGTTCCAGCCCCTATGGCTACACCTTC. Its translation: CASSSSPYGYTF. The chain uses TRBV6-5 and TRBJ1-2; the D is unclear. V lost 4 bases to trimming and J lost 4 bases, with 7 bases between them. The CDR3 length is 12 residues. CDR1 MNHEY and CDR2 SVGAGI come from the germline V gene.

This chain joins TRBV11-2 and TRBJ2-3; 7 nucleotides match TRBD1. The CDR3 extends over 14 amino acids. V lost 5 bases, J lost 4 bases, and 6 bases stayed unmatched. Germline CDR1 is SGHAT and CDR2 is FQNNGV. The CDR3 sequence is CASSLGQVADTQYF. The DNA for the CDR3 is TGTGCCAGCAGCCTAGGACAGGTTGCAGATACGCAGTATTTT.

The chain joins TRBV25-1 to TRBJ2-2; 7 positions match TRBD2. The CDR3 contains 17 residues. Trimming cost V 4 bases and J 4 bases; bases outside gene matches: 12. Germline CDR1 reads MGHDK; CDR2 reads SYGVNS. CDR3 coding DNA: TGTGCCAGCAGTGGGACTCGAGCGGGACCGGTCACCGGGGAGCTGTTTTTT. As protein: CASSGTRAGPVTGELFF.

The V call is TRBV25-1, the J call TRBJ1-6; D gene ambiguous. CDR1 is MGHDK, CDR2 SYGVNS, per germline. The length of the CDR3 is 13 residues. The V end was cut by 6 bases, the J end by 5 bases, with 8 bases between. The CDR3 nucleotides are TGTGCCAGCAGCGCCCTAAATAATTCACCCCTCCACTTT. It translates to CASSALNNSPLHF.

CDR3 coding DNA: TGCGCCAGCGCGAAAGATAGCGGGAGCTCCTACAATGAGCAGTTCTTC. Translated, it gives CASAKDSGSSYNEQFF. The chain has TRBV10-1 and TRBJ2-1, with 9 bases that match TRBD2. The CDR3 loop spans 16 amino acids. CDR1 is WNHNN, CDR2 SYGVQD, per germline (reference sequence). J gave up 0 bases and V 8 bases, and 8 bases lay outside the gene matches.

The genes are TRBV24-1 and TRBJ2-2, with D possibly called TRBD1 or TRBD2 (5 bases each). The germline V gene has CDR1 KGHDR and CDR2 SFDVKD. The V end was cut by 6 bases, the J end by 4 bases, with 14 bases between. The CDR3 sequence is 15 residues long. The CDR3 DNA reads as TGTGCCACCAGTACGGGGCAGGGCGTCACCGGGGAGCTGTTTTTT. Its protein product is CATSTGQGVTGELFF.

The chain joins TRBV14 to TRBJ1-5, with TRBD1 matching over 7 bases. The germline gives CDR1 SGHDN, CDR2 FVKESK. There are 14 residues in the CDR3. The V gene end was trimmed by 4 bases and the J gene end by 4 bases; junction bases not matched to a gene: 4. As DNA, the CDR3 is TGTGCCAGCAGCCCGACAGGGCGGAATCAGCCCCAGCATTTT. Amino acids: CASSPTGRNQPQHF.

This clone has a handful of counts. This chain joins TRBV4-1 and TRBJ2-7, with a possible D match to TRBD2 (5 bases). This CDR3 is built from 13 residues. Trimming cost V 1 base and J 3 bases, with 7 bases left between them. Per germline, CDR1 MGHRA and CDR2 YSYEKL. The CDR3 DNA is TGCGCCAGCAGCCAAGGAGGGATCTACGAGCAGTACTTC. Translated, it gives CASSQGGIYEQYF.

The chain employs TRBV20-1 and TRBJ2-7, with D possibly matching TRBD2 (5 bases). The CDR3 runs to 11 residues. Germline V gene lookup returns CDR1 DFQATT and CDR2 SNEGSKA (reference sequence). Trimming shortened V by 1 base and J by 4 bases, and 5 bases separated the two germline ends. This CDR3 is CSARGTYEQYF. The CDR3 nucleotides are TGCAGTGCTAGAGGGACTTACGAGCAGTACTTC.

This clone was seen a single time. The chain combines TRBV24-1 with TRBJ2-2; no definite D call. The germline V gene encodes CDR1 KGHDR and CDR2 SFDVKD. The ends were cut back, 5 bases at V and 7 bases at J, with 4 bases in the middle. This CDR3 has 11 residues. The CDR3 DNA is TGTGCCACCAGTGCGTTCGGGGAGCTGTTTTTT. This translates into CATSAFGELFF.

The chain couples TRBV3-1 (or the pseudogene TRBV3-2) to TRBJ1-1, with D uncertain. The germline gives CDR1 LGHDT, CDR2 YNNKEL (reference sequence). This CDR3 spans 15 amino acids. V shed 4 bases and J shed 0 bases, with 12 bases lying between them. CDR3 sequence reads: CASSPSHGMNTEAFF. DNA for the CDR3: TGTGCCAGCAGCCCAAGTCACGGGATGAACACTGAAGCTTTCTTT.